This paragraph reports one TCR beta chain. Donors were grouped by their self-reported clinical history. Two negative PCRs, clearance, or symptom resolution characterized the recovered Cohort 3 donors. Germline V lookup: CDR1 SGHRS, CDR2 YFSETQ. Germline trimming cut 4 bases from V and 1 base from J; bases unmatched to any gene: 18. The CDR3 has 19 residues. The data were obtained in a study of blood T cell repertoires in COVID-19. On the study more broadly: Donors in the United States, Italy and Spain gave samples during acute or convalescent COVID-19.

Under the authors' procedure: Reference gene primer amplification gave nucleated cell count estimates. Using immunoSEQ multiplex PCR, the repertoire was profiled, and TCRdb retains in-frame clones only, with some absent. The DNA was the basis for D and trimming; V, J and clone size are from that table. Here the sample spans around 500,000 clones, 85% to 90% being singletons. The J gene is TRBJ2-3, the V gene TRBV5-1; TRBD1 agrees at 7 bases. The TCR comes from a woman aged 40 to 49 who had recovered from COVID-19. Sequenced input: PBMCs or T cells enriched from blood (not recorded which). The DNA for the CDR3 is TGCGCCAGCAGCACTTTGACAGGGTCAGGCGGCCTTGGCACAGATACGCAGTATTTT. Translation gives CASSTLTGSGGLGTDTQYF.